The 26 T cell receptor beta chains listed next were all sequenced from one sample in a study of CD8+ T cells in alopecia areata. The sample's treatment: oral pan-JAK inhibitor, 5-10 mg twice daily. cDNA prepared by RNA extraction and subsequent reverse transcription served as the template for sequencing. Clones were sequenced by immunoSEQ multiplex PCR, and TCRdb holds only the in-frame ones, with some missing. Of approximately 170,000 clones in the sample, about 60% were seen once. The sample in question was CD4+ T cells sorted from blood, obtained at week 4, from a patient treated with tofacitinib. These receptors all stem from a human donor with alopecia areata.

The gene calls are TRBV30 and TRBJ1-5; the D gene is possibly TRBD1 (5 bases). Trimming pared 4 bases from V and 6 bases from J, leaving 13 bases between. CDR3 length equals 13 residues. CDR1 and CDR2 from the germline V gene are GTSNPN and SVGIG (reference sequence). CDR3 sequence reads: CAWTRGVGQPQHF. The CDR3 bases are TGTGCCTGGACCCGGGGGGTCGGTCAGCCCCAGCATTTT.

This clone was seen only a few times. The identical CDR3 is also encoded by other nucleotide sequences in the sample. This chain joins TRBV5-1 and TRBJ2-1; no reliable D call. Trimming stripped 2 bases from V and 5 bases from J, with 8 bases between. Germline CDR1 SGHRS, CDR2 YFSETQ. The CDR3 contains 13 residues. As DNA, the CDR3 is TGCGCCAGCAGCTTAGTTGTGGACAATGAGCAGTTCTTC. Amino acid sequence: CASSLVVDNEQFF. Full variable domain (outside the CDR3, taken from reference TRBV5-1 and TRBJ2-1): KAGVTQTPRYLIKTRGQQVTLSCSPISGHRSVSWYQQTPGQGLQFLFEYFSETQRNKGNFPGRFSGRQFSNSRSEMNVSTLELGDSALYLCASSLVVDNEQFFGPGTRLTVL.

The chain combines TRBV29-1 with TRBJ2-7; TRBD2 agrees at 8 bases. V was pared by 4 bases and J by 2 bases, with 4 bases of the junction left unmatched. The V gene's germline CDR1 is SQVTM and CDR2 ANQGSEA. The CDR3 is 13 residues long. The CDR3 region is CSVVSGDPYEQYF. CDR3 DNA: TGCAGCGTTGTTAGCGGGGACCCCTACGAGCAGTACTTC.

The chain couples TRBV2 to TRBJ2-4; D is uncertain. The CDR3 consists of 15 residues. Germline values: CDR1 SNHLY, CDR2 FYNNEI. The germline V and J ends were trimmed by 1 base and 1 base, with 8 bases remaining between them. CDR3 sequence: CASSEEGGAKNIQYF. In DNA, the CDR3 is TGTGCCAGCAGTGAAGAGGGTGGGGCCAAAAACATTCAGTACTTC.

In this sample, this clone turned up once. This sequence joins TRBV30 and TRBJ1-1; D may be TRBD1 (5 bases). Trimming took 0 bases from V and 3 from J, leaving 11 bases between them. The CDR3 has 14 residues. Germline CDR1 reads GTSNPN; CDR2 reads SVGIG (reference sequence). CDR3: CAWSVRSGYTEAFF. The CDR3 nucleotides are TGTGCCTGGAGTGTTCGTTCAGGGTACACTGAAGCTTTCTTT.

The sample holds a few counts of this clone. J is TRBJ1-1 and V is TRBV28; D unresolved. Trimming stripped 6 bases from V and 1 base from J, with 12 bases between. This CDR3 comprises 14 residues. Looked up from germline, CDR1 is MDHEN and CDR2 is SYDVKM. DNA of the CDR3: TGTGCCAGCAGCCGATCTAGCAAGAACACTGAAGCTTTCTTT. Its protein product is CASSRSSKNTEAFF.

In this sample, this clone turned up a few times. The chain carries TRBV29-1 and TRBJ1-5; 8 nucleotides match TRBD1. The CDR3 contains 12 residues. Germline loops: CDR1 SQVTM, CDR2 ANQGSEA. V lost 6 bases, J lost 7 bases, and 5 bases stayed unmatched. The CDR3 DNA reads as TGCAGCGTGGGACAGGATGGACAGCCCCAGCATTTT. Translated: CSVGQDGQPQHF.

The chain links TRBV28 to TRBJ2-2; 7 bases match TRBD1. The CDR3 contains 14 residues. V trimming: 7 bases; J trimming: 7 bases; junction bases outside the gene matches: 9. The germline CDR1 and CDR2 sequences are MDHEN and SYDVKM. CDR3 coding DNA: TGTGCCAGCACCATGGACAGGCCCAGCGGGGAGCTGTTTTTT. It codes for CASTMDRPSGELFF.

The chain links TRBV19 to TRBJ2-7; tentatively, D is TRBD1 or TRBD2 (5 bases each). This CDR3 is built from 13 residues. The germline V gene has CDR1 LNHDA and CDR2 SQIVND (reference sequence). V lost 10 bases and J 1 base, leaving 14 bases between the germline ends. For the CDR3, the DNA is TGTGCCACCTCCGGGGCTGGTTCCTACGAGCAGTACTTC. Amino acids: CATSGAGSYEQYF.

The V gene is TRBV29-1, the J gene TRBJ2-2; 10 positions match TRBD1. This CDR3 comprises 19 residues. The junction had 19 bases not matched to a gene; V was cut back by 5 bases and J by 4 bases. Germline lookup yields CDR1 SQVTM and CDR2 ANQGSEA. CDR3 sequence reads: CSVSFGTGASWMGTGELFF. CDR3 bases: TGCAGCGTTTCTTTCGGGACAGGGGCCTCTTGGATGGGCACCGGGGAGCTGTTTTTT.

This chain uses TRBV12-5 with TRBJ1-4; 7 bases line up with TRBD1. CDR1 LGHNT and CDR2 FRNRAP come from the germline V gene. The V segment lost 6 bases and the J segment 8 bases; nucleotides outside the gene matches: 15. The CDR3 contains 16 residues. The chain's CDR3 is CASGPSPDRREEKLFF. The CDR3 bases are TGTGCTAGTGGACCCAGCCCGGACAGGCGGGAAGAAAAACTGTTTTTT.

V is TRBV4-1 and J is TRBJ1-1; possible D gene TRBD1, 5 bases. Per germline, CDR1 MGHRA and CDR2 YSYEKL. Trimming stripped 0 bases from V and 4 bases from J, with 12 bases between. This CDR3 is built from 15 residues. CDR3 sequence: CASSQDAGRSTEAFF. For the CDR3, the DNA is TGCGCCAGCAGCCAAGACGCGGGGCGGAGCACTGAAGCTTTCTTT.

J is TRBJ1-1 and V is TRBV29-1, with D unresolved. The CDR3 is 14 residues long. CDR1 and CDR2 (germline): SQVTM, ANQGSEA. V was pared by 4 bases and J by 0 bases, with 12 bases between. Written as DNA, the CDR3 is TGCAGCGTTGTTCCCCTTGGAATGAACACTGAAGCTTTCTTT. This sequence encodes CSVVPLGMNTEAFF.

This chain joins TRBV4-1 and TRBJ2-5; D gene unclear. CDR3 size: 14 residues. The germline CDR1 and CDR2 sequences are MGHRA and YSYEKL. V was trimmed by 4 bases and J by 7 bases, leaving 16 bases between them. The CDR3 reads CASSPTTLTATQYF. The CDR3 nucleotides are TGCGCCAGCAGCCCAACGACCCTTACGGCGACCCAGTACTTC.

The chain joins TRBV27 to TRBJ2-7, with TRBD2 matching over 7 bases. Unmatched junction bases numbered 17, after V lost 4 bases and J lost 5 bases. The germline V gene has CDR1 MNHEY and CDR2 SMNVEV (reference sequence). This CDR3 spans 17 amino acids. The CDR3 coding sequence is TGTGCCAGCAGTTCACGGGTACGGACTAGTAGTAGGCACGAGCAGTACTTC. Translation gives CASSSRVRTSSRHEQYF.

CDR3 coding DNA: TGTGCCTGGAAAACGCATGAGCAGTTCTTC. It specifies CAWKTHEQFF. V and J are TRBV30 and TRBJ2-1; D unclear. This CDR3 is built from 10 residues. CDR1 and CDR2 (germline): GTSNPN, SVGIG (reference sequence). V gave up 4 bases and J gave up 8 bases, with 6 bases separating them.

This rearrangement joins TRBV30 to TRBJ2-7; D call uncertain. The germline CDR1 and CDR2 sequences are GTSNPN and SVGIG (reference sequence). The CDR3 runs 14 residues. V was shortened by 0 bases and J by 2 bases, with 11 bases between the two germline ends. CDR3 region: CAWSVRSVPYEQYF. The CDR3 bases are TGTGCCTGGAGTGTACGAAGTGTCCCCTACGAGCAGTACTTC.

Only a few counts were recorded for this clone. The J gene is TRBJ2-1, the V gene TRBV5-8; D call uncertain. V lost 0 bases, J lost 0 bases, and 7 bases lay in between. Germline assignment: CDR1 SGHTS and CDR2 YDEGEE. The CDR3 runs 15 residues. This CDR3 reads CASSLGQSSYNEQFF. Here the CDR3 DNA reads TGTGCCAGCAGCTTGGGGCAGAGCTCCTACAATGAGCAGTTCTTC.

The chain employs TRBV5-6 and TRBJ1-4; D might be TRBD1 (5 bases). Germline CDR1 reads SGHDT; CDR2 reads YYEEEE. The CDR3 totals 16 residues. The V gene lost 4 bases and the J gene lost 4 bases, with 17 bases spanning the gap. The CDR3 loop is CASSQTGGTDNEKLFF. The CDR3 region has the DNA TGTGCCAGCAGCCAAACTGGCGGGACTGATAATGAAAAACTGTTTTTT.

In its sample, this clone was seen a few times. The chain joins TRBV28 to TRBJ2-7, with D perhaps TRBD1 (6 bases). This CDR3 is built from 14 residues. Trimming left V 3 bases short and J 4 bases short, with 13 bases between. Germline assignment: CDR1 MDHEN and CDR2 SYDVKM. In DNA, the CDR3 is TGTGCCAGCAGTTTCCAGGGGTCGTTGTACGAGCAGTACTTC. Translating it yields CASSFQGSLYEQYF.

This clone was recorded a few times. The V call is TRBV10-3, the J call TRBJ2-7; D may be TRBD1 (6 bases). The V end lost 3 bases, the J end lost 0 bases, and 9 bases lay between the germline ends. The CDR3 sequence is 14 residues long. Per the germline V gene, CDR1 is ENHRY and CDR2 is SYGVKD. The CDR3 loop reads CAISETGSSYEQYF. The DNA for the CDR3 is TGTGCCATCAGTGAAACAGGGAGCTCCTACGAGCAGTACTTC.

V gene TRBV10-2 combines with J gene TRBJ1-4; D call uncertain. CDR3 length equals 12 residues. Between the trimmed V and J ends, which lost 10 bases and 8 bases, there was a span of 14 bases. Germline values: CDR1 WSHSY, CDR2 SAAADI. CDR3 protein: CATMEGGEKLFF. DNA for the CDR3: TGCGCCACCATGGAAGGTGGGGAAAAACTGTTTTTT.

This clone was seen just once. J is TRBJ2-2 and V is TRBV14; 9 bases map to TRBD2. Germline trimming cut 2 bases from V and 3 bases from J; bases unmatched to any gene: 10. The CDR3 has 18 residues. The germline V gene encodes CDR1 SGHDN and CDR2 FVKESK. The CDR3 region is CASSQFLSGRTDTGELFF. For the CDR3, the DNA is TGTGCCAGCAGCCAATTTCTTAGCGGGAGAACAGACACCGGGGAGCTGTTTTTT.

This clone turned up a few times. The rearrangement links TRBV28 to TRBJ2-2, with 10 bases aligning to TRBD1. The CDR3 is 15 residues long. J gave up 5 bases and V 6 bases, and 6 bases lay outside the gene matches. Germline values: CDR1 MDHEN, CDR2 SYDVKM. CDR3 in amino acids: CASSRQGALTGELFF. The CDR3 DNA sequence: TGTGCCAGCAGCAGACAGGGGGCGCTTACCGGGGAGCTGTTTTTT. Together with reference TRBV28 and TRBJ2-2, the CDR3 gives the full variable domain: DVKVTQSSRYLVKRTGEKVFLECVQDMDHENMFWYRQDPGLGLRLIYFSYDVKMKEKGDIPEGYSVSREKKERFSLILESASTNQTSMYLCASSRQGALTGELFFGEGSRLTVL.

The rearrangement uses TRBV4-2 and TRBJ2-1; the D is unclear. This CDR3 has 15 amino acids. The ends were cut back, 0 bases at V and 5 bases at J, with 11 bases in the middle. Germline CDR1 LGHNA, CDR2 YNFKEQ. CDR3 DNA: TGTGCCAGCAGCCAAGAGGGTCAGCTAAACAATGAGCAGTTCTTC. This codes for CASSQEGQLNNEQFF.

This sequence joins TRBV7-2 and TRBJ2-5; tentatively, D is TRBD1 (7 bases). Per germline, CDR1 SGHTA and CDR2 FQGNSA. This CDR3 comprises 13 residues. V lost 5 bases and J 6 bases, leaving 13 bases between the germline ends. CDR3 sequence reads: CASSERRGQTQYF. CDR3 coding DNA: TGTGCCAGCAGCGAAAGGAGGGGGCAGACCCAGTACTTC.